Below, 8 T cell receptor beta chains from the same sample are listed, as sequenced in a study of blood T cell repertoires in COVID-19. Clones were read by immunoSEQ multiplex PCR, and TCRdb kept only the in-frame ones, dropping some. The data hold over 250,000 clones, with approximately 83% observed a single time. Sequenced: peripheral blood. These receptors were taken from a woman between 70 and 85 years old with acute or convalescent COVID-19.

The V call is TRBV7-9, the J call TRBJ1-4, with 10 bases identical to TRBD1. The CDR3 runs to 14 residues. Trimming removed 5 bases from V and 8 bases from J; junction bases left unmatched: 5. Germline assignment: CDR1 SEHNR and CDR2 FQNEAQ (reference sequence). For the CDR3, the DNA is TGTGCCAGCAGCGGTCGGACAGGGGGAGAAAAACTGTTTTTT. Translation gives CASSGRTGGEKLFF.

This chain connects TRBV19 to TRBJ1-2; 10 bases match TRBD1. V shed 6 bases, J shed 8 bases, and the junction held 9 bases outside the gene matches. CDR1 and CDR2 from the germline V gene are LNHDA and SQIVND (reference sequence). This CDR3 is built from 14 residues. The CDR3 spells CASSLTGGGGGYTF. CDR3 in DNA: TGTGCCAGTAGCCTGACAGGGGGCGGGGGAGGCTACACCTTC.

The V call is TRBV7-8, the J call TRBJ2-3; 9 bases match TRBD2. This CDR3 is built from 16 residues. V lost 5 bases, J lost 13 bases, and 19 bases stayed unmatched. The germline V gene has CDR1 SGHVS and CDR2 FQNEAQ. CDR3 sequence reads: CASSASGLAGTSVEYF. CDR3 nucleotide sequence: TGTGCCAGCAGCGCATCGGGACTAGCAGGGACTTCGGTGGAGTATTTT.

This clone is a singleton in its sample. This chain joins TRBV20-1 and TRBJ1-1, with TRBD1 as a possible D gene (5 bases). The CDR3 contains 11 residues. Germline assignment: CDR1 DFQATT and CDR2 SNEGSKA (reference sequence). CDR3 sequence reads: CRMARATEAFF. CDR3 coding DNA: TGCCGAATGGCCAGGGCCACTGAAGCTTTCTTT.

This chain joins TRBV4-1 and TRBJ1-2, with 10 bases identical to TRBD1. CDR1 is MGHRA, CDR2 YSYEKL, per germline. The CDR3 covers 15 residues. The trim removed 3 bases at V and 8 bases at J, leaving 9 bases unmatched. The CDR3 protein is CASSHLGQGEWGYTF. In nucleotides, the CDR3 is TGCGCCAGCAGCCATTTAGGACAGGGGGAGTGGGGCTACACCTTC.

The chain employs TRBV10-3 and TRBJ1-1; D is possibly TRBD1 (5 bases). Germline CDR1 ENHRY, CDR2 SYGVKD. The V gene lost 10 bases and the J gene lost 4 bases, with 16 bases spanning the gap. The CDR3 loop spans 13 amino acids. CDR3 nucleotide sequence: TGTGCCACCATGAGGCAGGGCGGCACTGAAGCTTTCTTT. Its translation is CATMRQGGTEAFF.

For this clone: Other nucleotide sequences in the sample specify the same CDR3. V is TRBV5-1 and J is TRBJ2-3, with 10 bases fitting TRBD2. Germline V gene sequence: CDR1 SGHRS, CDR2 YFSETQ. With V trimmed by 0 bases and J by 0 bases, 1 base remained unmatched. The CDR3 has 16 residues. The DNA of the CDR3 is TGCGCCAGCAGCTTGGGGACTAGCGGTAGCACAGATACGCAGTATTTT. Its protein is CASSLGTSGSTDTQYF.

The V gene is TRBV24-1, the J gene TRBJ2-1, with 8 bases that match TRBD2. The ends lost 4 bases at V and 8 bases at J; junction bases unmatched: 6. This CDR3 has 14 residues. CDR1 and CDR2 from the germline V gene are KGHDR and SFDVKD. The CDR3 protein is CATSESGGGYEQFF. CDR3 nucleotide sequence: TGTGCCACCAGTGAAAGCGGGGGTGGGTATGAGCAGTTCTTC.